This T cell receptor beta chain derives from a study of shared clonotypes between healthy human individuals. This clone was picked up a small number of times. The CDR3 covers 11 residues. CDR1 MNHNS and CDR2 SASEGT come from the germline V gene. V lost 6 bases, J lost 7 bases, and 3 bases stayed unmatched. Generated by immunoSEQ multiplex PCR, the TCRdb table keeps only in-frame clones and is missing some. The sample holds 490,000 or so clones, less than 80% seen once. Only Caucasian adults living in Nashville, Tennessee made up the donor group. This TCR came from a woman in her thirties or forties in good health. Some clones in this sample may be carry-over from other donors' samples. The chain recombines TRBV6-1 with TRBJ2-7; TRBD1 matches at 7 bases. The sample taken for sequencing was PBMCs. The CDR3 reads CASRMDREQYF. The CDR3 bases are TGTGCCAGCAGGATGGACAGGGAGCAGTACTTC.